The present TCR beta chain was sequenced within a study of blood T cell repertoires in COVID-19. As for the study in general: Sources were T cells, B-cell-depleted T cells, or PBMCs; the material itself was cDNA or gDNA.

V shed 0 bases and J 5 bases; nucleotides not matched to a gene: 6. This CDR3 region has 15 residues. Germline V gene lookup returns CDR1 ENHRY and CDR2 SYGVKD. Original handling: Amplification of reference gene primers was used by the study to estimate nucleated cell counts. The assay was immunoSEQ multiplex PCR, and TCRdb's table has in-frame clones only and misses some. That table gives V, J and clone size, and the DNA gave D and trimming. The sample lists about 36,000 clones; approximately 80% were seen once. Sequenced: peripheral blood. The V call is TRBV10-3, the J call TRBJ1-1, with TRBD1 matching over 7 bases. The clonotype originates from a human donor in a cohort sampled during active COVID-19. CDR3 sequence: CAISESRDSRTEAFF. In nucleotides, the CDR3 is TGTGCCATCAGTGAGTCGAGGGACAGCAGGACTGAAGCTTTCTTT.